This entry concerns a single TCR beta chain. The record originates from a study of blood T cell repertoires in COVID-19. On the study more broadly: Samples came from the United States, Italy and Spain, spanning acute and convalescent COVID-19. Nucleic acid was either cDNA or gDNA, and it came from T cells, B-cell-depleted T cells, or PBMCs.

Original methodology: Estimates of nucleated cell counts were drawn from the amplification of reference gene primers. Method: immunoSEQ multiplex PCR; TCRdb's copy keeps in-frame clones and lacks some. V, J and clone size were drawn from that table, and D and trimming were deduced from the DNA. This table has approximately 80,000 clones, about four fifths appearing once. Per the germline V gene, CDR1 is SGHTA and CDR2 is FQGTGA. Unmatched junction bases numbered 13, after V lost 5 bases and J lost 4 bases. This CDR3 is built from 17 residues. J is TRBJ2-2 and V is TRBV7-3, with 7 bases identical to TRBD1. The TCR sequence derives from a man older than 75 with acute or convalescent COVID-19. The source material was peripheral blood. CDR3 nucleotide sequence: TGTGCCAGCAGCCCCAGAACAGGGGCGCAAGGCACCGGGGAGCTGTTTTTT. This sequence encodes CASSPRTGAQGTGELFF.